The next 24 T cell receptor beta chains were all read from a single sample in a study of blood T cell repertoires in COVID-19. This table comes from immunoSEQ multiplex PCR, and its TCRdb copy is limited to in-frame clones, with some not included. The sample lists 140,000 to 150,000 clones, 75% to 90% occurring once. Sequencing input: peripheral blood. The origin of the receptors is a man of 80 years or more with acute or convalescent COVID-19.

Only one count was recorded for this clone. The genes are TRBV6-6 and TRBJ2-7; D may be TRBD2 (5 bases). Trimming took off 2 bases at V and 1 base at J, with 9 bases between the two ends. This CDR3 region has 14 residues. Germline V CDR1 and CDR2: MNHNY, SVGAGI (reference sequence). The CDR3 spells CASSYPGESYEQYF. The CDR3, as DNA: TGTGCCAGCAGTTACCCCGGGGAATCCTACGAGCAGTACTTC.

The chain is built from TRBV28 and TRBJ2-1; 10 bases line up with TRBD2. From germline, CDR1 is MDHEN and CDR2 SYDVKM. CDR3 length equals 18 residues. Unmatched junction bases numbered 8, after V lost 3 bases and J lost 0 bases. The CDR3 spells CASSLGLAGVGSYNEQFF. The CDR3 DNA sequence: TGTGCCAGCAGTTTGGGGCTAGCGGGGGTGGGCTCCTACAATGAGCAGTTCTTC.

The chain couples TRBV18 to TRBJ1-1, with a possible D match to TRBD1 (6 bases). The germline V and J ends were trimmed by 5 bases and 12 bases, with 16 bases remaining between them. The CDR3 spans 12 residues. Germline assignment: CDR1 KGHSH and CDR2 LQKENI. As DNA, the CDR3 is TGTGCCAGCTCAGGAGGACAGCCGGGGACTTTCTTT. Protein: CASSGGQPGTFF.

This chain links TRBV5-1 with TRBJ2-3; 9 bases fit TRBD2. After removal of 0 bases from V and 10 bases from J, the junction contained 3 bases not matched to a gene. CDR3 size: 13 residues. Per the germline V gene, CDR1 is SGHRS and CDR2 is YFSETQ. The CDR3 bases are TGCGCCAGCAGCTTGGATAGCGGGAGAGCGCAGTATTTT. This translates into CASSLDSGRAQYF.

The chain couples TRBV28 to TRBJ1-1, with D possibly being TRBD1 (6 bases). The CDR3 extends over 15 amino acids. The germline V gene has CDR1 MDHEN and CDR2 SYDVKM. Trimming pared 1 base from V and 7 bases from J, leaving 16 bases between. The CDR3 loop reads CASSLSGTPLSEAFF. The CDR3 coding sequence is TGTGCCAGCAGTTTATCCGGGACACCTCTGAGTGAAGCTTTCTTT.

The chain is built from TRBV5-1 and TRBJ1-5; the D gene is possibly TRBD1 (5 bases). V shed 0 bases and J shed 0 bases, with 10 bases lying between them. There are 16 residues in the CDR3. Germline V gene sequence: CDR1 SGHRS, CDR2 YFSETQ. CDR3 protein: CASSLDGRGSNQPQHF. DNA for the CDR3: TGCGCCAGCAGCTTGGACGGGAGGGGTAGCAATCAGCCCCAGCATTTT.

The V and J genes are TRBV4-2 and TRBJ1-1; perhaps TRBD1 as D (6 bases). The germline V gene has CDR1 LGHNA and CDR2 YNFKEQ. V lost 0 bases to trimming and J lost 1 base, with 9 bases between them. The CDR3 is made up of 15 amino acids. For the CDR3, the DNA is TGTGCCAGCAGCCAAGAGGACAGACAGAACACTGAAGCTTTCTTT. Protein: CASSQEDRQNTEAFF.

This rearrangement joins TRBV10-2 to TRBJ2-5, with TRBD1 matching 8 bases. Trimming at V came to 2 bases and at J to 2 bases, leaving 10 bases not matched to a gene. Germline lookup yields CDR1 WSHSY and CDR2 SAAADI. This CDR3 has 17 amino acids. The CDR3: CASSERIGQGFQETQYF. CDR3 in DNA: TGCGCCAGCAGTGAGCGGATTGGACAGGGCTTTCAAGAGACCCAGTACTTC.

J is TRBJ1-2 and V is TRBV30, with D perhaps matching TRBD1 (6 bases). CDR1 and CDR2 from the germline V gene are GTSNPN and SVGIG (reference sequence). V lost 0 bases to trimming and J lost 8 bases, with 22 bases between them. This CDR3 is built from 16 residues. The CDR3 coding sequence is TGTGCCTGGAGTGTACCACACGGTTCAGGGGCTGGAGGCTACACCTTC. It translates to CAWSVPHGSGAGGYTF.

V and J are TRBV5-4 and TRBJ1-1, with TRBD1 identical over 7 bases. Looked up from germline, CDR1 is SGHNT and CDR2 is YYREEE (reference sequence). The J segment lost 0 bases and the V segment lost 7 bases, leaving 9 bases of the junction unmatched. The CDR3 length is 15 residues. The CDR3: CASRSTTGMNTEAFF. CDR3 sequence (DNA): TGTGCCAGCCGCAGCACGACAGGGATGAACACTGAAGCTTTCTTT.

The V gene is TRBV11-2, the J gene TRBJ2-1; 7 nucleotides match TRBD1. The CDR3 is 16 residues long. Germline CDR1 and CDR2: SGHAT and FQNNGV. V trimming: 4 bases; J trimming: 9 bases; junction bases outside the gene matches: 15. CDR3 sequence reads: CASSSNPRQGYGEQFF. CDR3 DNA: TGTGCCAGCAGCTCGAACCCCCGACAGGGTTATGGTGAGCAGTTCTTC.

The V gene is TRBV3-1 (or the pseudogene TRBV3-2), the J gene TRBJ1-3; D uncertain. CDR1 LGHDT and CDR2 YNNKEL come from the germline V gene (reference sequence). This CDR3 spans 17 amino acids. Trimming took off 4 bases at V and 0 bases at J, with 16 bases between the two ends. The chain's CDR3 is CASSPYGGGYSGNTIYF. The CDR3 bases are TGTGCCAGCAGCCCTTATGGAGGAGGGTACTCTGGAAACACCATATATTTT.

The chain is built from TRBV7-2 and TRBJ2-2; possible D gene TRBD1, 6 bases. V gave up 0 bases and J gave up 5 bases, with 19 bases separating them. The length of the CDR3 is 18 residues. Looked up from germline, CDR1 is SGHTA and CDR2 is FQGNSA. CDR3 amino acids: CASSLAPPGQAPTGELFF. The CDR3 DNA sequence: TGTGCCAGCAGCTTAGCCCCACCGGGACAAGCTCCGACCGGGGAGCTGTTTTTT.

This clone was seen just once. The chain has TRBV28 and TRBJ1-6, with D unresolved. The ends were cut back, 1 base at V and 10 bases at J, with 5 bases in the middle. Germline lookup yields CDR1 MDHEN and CDR2 SYDVKM. The CDR3 has 12 amino acids. The CDR3 bases are TGTGCCAGCAGTTTATATCTCTCACCCCTCCACTTT. Its protein is CASSLYLSPLHF. The full variable domain, completed using reference TRBV28 and TRBJ1-6, is DVKVTQSSRYLVKRTGEKVFLECVQDMDHENMFWYRQDPGLGLRLIYFSYDVKMKEKGDIPEGYSVSREKKERFSLILESASTNQTSMYLCASSLYLSPLHFGNGTRLTVT.

The rearrangement joins TRBV5-4 to TRBJ1-2; 8 positions agree with TRBD1. V lost 0 bases to trimming and J lost 4 bases; unmatched junction nucleotides: 5. The CDR3 covers 15 residues. From germline, CDR1 is SGHNT and CDR2 YYREEE (reference sequence). As DNA, the CDR3 is TGTGCCAGCAGCTTGGGGGGGACAGGTGGCTATGGCTACACCTTC. This codes for CASSLGGTGGYGYTF.

The chain uses TRBV6-9 and TRBJ1-5; D gene uncertain. CDR1 is MNHGY and CDR2 is SVAAGI in the germline V gene. V gave up 9 bases and J gave up 5 bases, with 5 bases separating them. The CDR3 runs to 10 residues. CDR3 in DNA: TGTGCCAGAACGGATCAGCCCCAGCATTTT. This sequence encodes CARTDQPQHF.

The chain links TRBV2 to TRBJ1-2; D ambiguous. The CDR3 consists of 11 residues. V was clipped by 8 bases and J by 6 bases, with 10 bases between them. Germline-derived CDR1 and CDR2 are SNHLY and FYNNEI. CDR3 protein: CASYDGDGYTF. The CDR3 bases are TGTGCCAGCTACGACGGGGATGGCTACACCTTC.

This rearrangement joins TRBV18 to TRBJ2-1, with TRBD1 identical over 8 bases. The CDR3 has 15 residues. CDR1 KGHSH and CDR2 LQKENI come from the germline V gene. Trimming took 2 bases from V and 3 from J; bases not matched to a gene: 3. This CDR3 is CASSPDRGGYNEQFF. DNA of the CDR3: TGTGCCAGCTCACCAGACAGGGGCGGCTACAATGAGCAGTTCTTC. The full variable domain, with the rest looked up from reference TRBV18 and TRBJ2-1, is NAGVMQNPRHLVRRRGQEARLRCSPMKGHSHVYWYRQLPEEGLKFMVYLQKENIIDESGMPKERFSAEFPKEGPSILRIQQVVRGDSAAYFCASSPDRGGYNEQFFGPGTRLTVL.

This rearrangement joins TRBV6-1 to TRBJ1-4; 7 positions match TRBD1. The CDR3 has 15 residues. Germline-derived CDR1 and CDR2 are MNHNS and SASEGT. V trimming: 2 bases; J trimming: 8 bases; junction bases outside the gene matches: 8. CDR3 in amino acids: CASSEQRGGREKLFF. DNA of the CDR3: TGTGCCAGCAGTGAACAAAGAGGGGGCCGCGAAAAACTGTTTTTT.

The gene calls are TRBV5-8 and TRBJ2-5; D is perhaps TRBD1 (6 bases). The CDR3 length is 14 residues. CDR1 and CDR2 from the germline V gene are SGHTS and YDEGEE. V was trimmed by 4 bases and J by 2 bases, leaving 12 bases between them. CDR3 region: CASSTGQKQETQYF. The CDR3 nucleotides read TGTGCCAGCAGCACCGGACAGAAACAAGAGACCCAGTACTTC.

The gene calls are TRBV2 and TRBJ2-3; maybe TRBD2 (5 bases). V was shortened by 2 bases and J by 1 base, with 10 bases between the two germline ends. The CDR3 is 15 amino acids. Germline V gene data show CDR1 as SNHLY and CDR2 as FYNNEI. Here the CDR3 DNA reads TGTGCCAGCAGTGAACTCAGCGGACGCACAGATACGCAGTATTTT. This translates into CASSELSGRTDTQYF.

The chain recombines TRBV24-1 with TRBJ2-5; D gene uncertain. Germline-derived CDR1 and CDR2 are KGHDR and SFDVKD. Trimming removed 1 base at V and 2 bases at J, with 4 bases between. The CDR3 covers 13 residues. Here the CDR3 reads CATSDFLQETQYF. The CDR3, as DNA: TGTGCCACCAGTGATTTCCTTCAAGAGACCCAGTACTTC.

The chain recombines TRBV7-9 with TRBJ2-1; 7 bases are shared with TRBD2. This CDR3 has 15 amino acids. V was clipped by 4 bases and J by 9 bases; unmatched bases: 12. From germline, CDR1 is SEHNR and CDR2 FQNEAQ (reference sequence). The CDR3 spells CASSSAGFAGAEQFF. The DNA of the CDR3 is TGTGCCAGCAGCTCGGCTGGGTTTGCGGGAGCTGAGCAGTTCTTC.

This sequence joins TRBV5-6 and TRBJ2-7, with 10 bases lining up with TRBD1. Germline V lookup: CDR1 SGHDT, CDR2 YYEEEE. V lost 4 bases and J lost 4; bases outside the gene matches: 5. The CDR3 loop spans 14 amino acids. CDR3 DNA sequence: TGTGCCAGCAGCCCCGGGACAGGGGTTTACGAGCAGTACTTC. Protein product: CASSPGTGVYEQYF.